This T cell receptor beta chain was captured in a study of T cells in Graves' hyperthyroidism and ophthalmopathy. Study in general: Peripheral blood was secured at the point of initial diagnosis, before any treatment.

Points from the study as a whole: Blood shared most expanded thyroid clonotypes above 0.001. A median around 6 months before onset, the model predicted ophthalmopathy.

Germline assignment: CDR1 MGHRA and CDR2 YSYEKL. The CDR3 covers 15 residues. The ends lost 3 bases at V and 3 bases at J; junction bases unmatched: 7. As to this clonotype: Its antigen is still unknown.

Amplification yielded TCR beta CDR3 regions, with RNA transcripts as the source. A set of HTBI primers served as the primers for a first-round RT-PCR of the TCR CDR3. TCRdb passed the multiplex PCR reads through MiXCR, listing each CDR3 protein once. The table includes about 680,000 distinct CDR3 sequences, 35% detected once. PBMCs were collected from an approximately 9.3 ml volume of fresh peripheral blood. Sequenced sample: blood. The chain uses TRBV4-1 and TRBJ2-7; 8 bases line up with TRBD1. The sequence derives from a middle-aged woman with Graves' hyperthyroidism. The CDR3 spells CASSQEGQAYYEQYF. The CDR3 DNA reads TGCGCCAGCAGCCAGGAGGGACAGGCCTACTACGAGCAGTACTTC.